These 21 T cell receptor beta chains originate from one sample sequenced in a study of neurological immune-mediated disorders. MiXCR, applied by TCRdb to the 5' RACE reads, yields one record per CDR3 protein. Of tens of thousands of distinct CDR3 sequences listed, approximately 5.2% were seen once; the top ten hold roughly 7.4%. Sequenced sample: PBMCs. These receptors all come from a man younger than 35 with multiple sclerosis.

This clonotype was found many times. The germline gene is not matched at one end of the junction; a read error may be the cause. The chain combines TRBV18 with TRBJ2-4, with D unclear. The germline V gene has CDR1 KGHSH and CDR2 LQKENI. The CDR3 is made up of 17 amino acids. The DNA of the CDR3 is TGTGCCAGCTCACCACTATTTGGCGGAATAGCCAAAAAAATTCAGTACTTC. Amino acids: CASSPLFGGIAKKIQYF.

At least ten counts were recorded for this clonotype. The rearrangement links TRBV5-6 to TRBJ2-1; 8 bases fit TRBD1. Germline values: CDR1 SGHDT, CDR2 YYEEEE. The CDR3 has 16 amino acids. V shed 4 bases and J 2 bases; nucleotides not matched to a gene: 8. The CDR3 region has the DNA TGTGCCAGCAGCCGAGACAGGGGACAGACCTACAATGAGCAGTTCTTC. As protein: CASSRDRGQTYNEQFF.

This clonotype occurred once. The chain links TRBV12-3 or TRBV12-4 to TRBJ2-3; D is undetermined. The CDR3 covers 13 residues. V lost 4 bases and J 5 bases, leaving 10 bases between the germline ends. The CDR3 nucleotides read TGTGCCAGCAGTTGGGTGGTACGAGATACGCAGTATTTT. Protein product: CASSWVVRDTQYF.

This clonotype was observed at least ten times. This chain joins TRBV12-3 or TRBV12-4 and TRBJ2-1, with D perhaps TRBD1 (5 bases). Trimming left V 1 base short and J 0 bases short, with 7 bases between. This CDR3 spans 15 amino acids. The CDR3 here is CASSLVGASYNEQFF. For the CDR3, the DNA is TGTGCCAGCAGTTTAGTAGGGGCCTCCTACAATGAGCAGTTCTTC.

Points on this clonotype: With a much larger clone just one base away, this may be a read error. The genes are TRBV6-2 or TRBV6-3 and TRBJ1-6; 7 bases agree with TRBD1. Germline loops: CDR1 MNHEY, CDR2 SVGEGT. J lost 6 bases, V lost 4 bases, and 6 bases had no gene match. The CDR3 extends over 15 amino acids. The CDR3 sequence: CASSSRGKLNSPLHF. The CDR3, as DNA: TGTGCCAGCAGTTCCAGGGGGAAGCTTAATTCACCCCTCCACTTT.

At least ten counts were recorded for this clonotype. This CDR3 reads CASSRQGGNQPQHF. The CDR3 coding sequence is TGCGCCAGCAGCCGACAGGGTGGTAATCAGCCCCAGCATTTT. The rearrangement joins TRBV5-1 to TRBJ1-5; 7 bases align to TRBD1. V dropped 4 bases and J dropped 4; count of bases not matched to a gene: 5. The CDR3 runs to 14 residues. From germline, CDR1 is SGHRS and CDR2 YFSETQ.

The chain joins TRBV5-1 to TRBJ2-2; unclear D gene. Trimming shortened V by 6 bases and J by 4 bases, and 13 bases separated the two germline ends. CDR1 SGHRS and CDR2 YFSETQ come from the germline V gene. This CDR3 has 14 amino acids. The DNA of the CDR3 is TGCGCCAGCAACCCGAATTGGGGCACCGGGGAGCTGTTTTTT. The encoded protein is CASNPNWGTGELFF. Looking up the rest from reference TRBV5-1 and TRBJ2-2 gives the full variable domain: KAGVTQTPRYLIKTRGQQVTLSCSPISGHRSVSWYQQTPGQGLQFLFEYFSETQRNKGNFPGRFSGRQFSNSRSEMNVSTLELGDSALYLCASNPNWGTGELFFGEGSRLTVL.

Turning to this clonotype: A much larger clone differs by one base, so this may be a read error. Without the conserved terminal phenylalanine or tryptophan, this CDR3 likely stems from a read error. This chain links TRBV20-1 with TRBJ2-1; the match to TRBD1 covers 9 bases. In germline, CDR1 is DFQATT, CDR2 SNEGSKA (reference sequence). With 1 base clipped from V and 7 bases from J, the junction kept 5 bases outside the gene matches. The CDR3 contains 14 residues. The CDR3 nucleotides are TGCAGTGCTAGAGTAGGACAGGGGAGGAATGAGCAGTTCATC. Translation gives CSARVGQGRNEQFI.

This clonotype was seen many times. The V and J genes are TRBV12-3 or TRBV12-4 and TRBJ1-1; perhaps TRBD1 as D (5 bases). V lost 0 bases and J lost 3, with 11 bases in between. CDR3 length: 15 amino acids. CDR3 nucleotide sequence: TGTGCCAGCAGTTTAGCAGCACCGGGGGACACTGAAGCTTTCTTT. It yields the protein CASSLAAPGDTEAFF.

This clonotype was detected many times. The chain joins TRBV12-3 or TRBV12-4 to TRBJ1-5; D call uncertain. This CDR3 is 12 amino acids long. V was shortened by 4 bases and J by 7 bases, with 8 bases between the two germline ends. CDR3 amino acids: CASSYTEQPQHF. CDR3 DNA: TGTGCCAGCAGTTACACCGAGCAGCCCCAGCATTTT.

This clonotype was seen ten or more times. The V call is TRBV9, the J call TRBJ2-1, with 12 positions matching TRBD2. V was pared by 3 bases and J by 5 bases, with 9 bases of the junction left unmatched. Germline V gene data show CDR1 as SGDLS and CDR2 as YYNGEE. The CDR3 runs to 17 residues. CDR3 region: CASSADATSGSHNEQFF. CDR3 nucleotides: TGTGCCAGCAGCGCCGATGCGACTAGCGGGAGCCACAATGAGCAGTTCTTC.

This clonotype was seen ten or more times. The gene calls are TRBV20-1 and TRBJ2-4, with D perhaps TRBD1 (5 bases). This CDR3 spans 13 amino acids. The germline V gene encodes CDR1 DFQATT and CDR2 SNEGSKA (reference sequence). V lost 6 bases, J lost 3 bases, and 12 bases lay in between. CDR3 DNA sequence: TGCAGTGCGAATGGACAAGGCAAAAACATTCAGTACTTC. Amino acid sequence: CSANGQGKNIQYF.

This clonotype was detected many times. Relative to the germline gene, one junction end is altered; a read error may explain this. The chain couples TRBV24-1 to TRBJ1-5; unclear D gene. This CDR3 contains 16 residues. The V gene's germline CDR1 is KGHDR and CDR2 SFDVKD. The CDR3 DNA reads TGTGCCACCAGCTCTCGCTACCCTTACCCGGAACAGCCCCAGAATTTT. It translates to CATSSRYPYPEQPQNF.

This clonotype was seen ten or more times. This rearrangement joins TRBV7-8 to TRBJ2-1; D is possibly TRBD2 (6 bases). The CDR3 runs to 16 residues. The V and J ends lost 1 base and 4 bases respectively, with 14 bases between them. Germline CDR1 reads SGHVS; CDR2 reads FQNEAQ. The chain's CDR3 is CASSLEGRDSYNEQFF. Here the CDR3 DNA reads TGTGCCAGCAGCTTAGAGGGACGGGACTCTTACAATGAGCAGTTCTTC. The complete variable domain, with remaining parts taken from reference TRBV7-8 and TRBJ2-1, reads GAGVSQSPRYKVAKRGQDVALRCDPISGHVSLFWYQQALGQGPEFLTYFQNEAQLDKSGLPSDRFFAERPEGSVSTLKIQRTQQEDSAVYLCASSLEGRDSYNEQFFGPGTRLTVL.

Only a few counts were recorded for this clonotype. V gene TRBV2 combines with J gene TRBJ2-1; 10 bases are shared with TRBD2. This CDR3 comprises 14 residues. From germline, CDR1 is SNHLY and CDR2 FYNNEI. Trimming took 5 bases from V and 9 from J; bases not matched to a gene: 7. Written as DNA, the CDR3 is TGTGCCAGCAGTCGATCCGGGACTAGCGTTGAGCAGTTCTTC. Protein product: CASSRSGTSVEQFF.

This clonotype was found many times. The chain carries TRBV5-1 and TRBJ2-7; a weak D match, TRBD1 (6 bases). The ends were cut back, 4 bases at V and 5 bases at J, with 19 bases in the middle. The CDR3 runs to 15 residues. Germline-derived CDR1 and CDR2 are SGHRS and YFSETQ. This CDR3 reads CASSPGDRVSHEQYF. The CDR3 DNA follows: TGCGCCAGCAGCCCAGGGGACCGGGTGAGCCACGAGCAGTACTTC.

This clonotype was picked up many times. The V call is TRBV6-2 or TRBV6-3, the J call TRBJ1-1; TRBD1 aligns across 7 bases. There are 11 residues in the CDR3. The germline CDR1 and CDR2 sequences are MNHEY and SVGEGT. V shed 6 bases and J 11 bases; nucleotides not matched to a gene: 6. CDR3 sequence (DNA): TGTGCCAGCAGGTGGACAGGCGGGGCTTTCTTT. It codes for CASRWTGGAFF.

This clonotype has at least ten counts. The chain links TRBV12-3 or TRBV12-4 to TRBJ1-1; D is ambiguous. V was trimmed by 5 bases and J by 4 bases, leaving 8 bases between them. The CDR3 covers 12 residues. As DNA, the CDR3 is TGTGCCAGCAGTCGAAGGTCCACTGAAGCTTTCTTT. Protein product: CASSRRSTEAFF.

This clonotype was recorded at least ten times. V is TRBV15 and J is TRBJ2-7; unclear D gene. V was pared by 0 bases and J by 2 bases, with 14 bases between. This CDR3 contains 16 residues. Germline V gives CDR1 LNHNV, CDR2 YYDKDF (reference sequence). CDR3: CATSREGGISAYEQYF. The CDR3 coding sequence is TGTGCCACCAGCAGAGAAGGTGGTATCTCGGCCTACGAGCAGTACTTC.

This clonotype was counted ten times or more. V and J are TRBV7-2 and TRBJ2-1, with D hard to call. Trimming cost V 4 bases and J 0 bases, with 13 bases left between them. Germline CDR1 SGHTA, CDR2 FQGNSA. The length of the CDR3 is 16 residues. The CDR3 region is CASSYPTGSSYNEQFF. In DNA form, the CDR3 reads TGTGCCAGCAGCTATCCGACTGGGTCCTCCTACAATGAGCAGTTCTTC.

This clonotype was picked up a small number of times. This chain joins TRBV6-6 and TRBJ1-1, with 9 bases lining up with TRBD1. Per germline, CDR1 MNHNY and CDR2 SVGAGI (reference sequence). The CDR3 covers 14 residues. With 6 bases clipped from V and 1 base from J, the junction kept 3 bases outside the gene matches. The CDR3, as DNA: TGTGCCAGCAGCTTGGACAGGGGGAACACTGAAGCTTTCTTT. This translates into CASSLDRGNTEAFF.